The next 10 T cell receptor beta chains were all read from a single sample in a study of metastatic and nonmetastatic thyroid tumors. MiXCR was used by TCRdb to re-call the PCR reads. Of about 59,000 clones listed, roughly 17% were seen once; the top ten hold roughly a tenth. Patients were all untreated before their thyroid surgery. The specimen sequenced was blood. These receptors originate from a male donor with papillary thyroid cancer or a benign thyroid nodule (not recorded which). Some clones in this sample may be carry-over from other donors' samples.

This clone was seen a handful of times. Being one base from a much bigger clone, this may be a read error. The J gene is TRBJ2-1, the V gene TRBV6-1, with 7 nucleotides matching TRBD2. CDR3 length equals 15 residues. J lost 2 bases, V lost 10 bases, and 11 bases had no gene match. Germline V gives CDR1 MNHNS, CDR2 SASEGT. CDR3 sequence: CAMAQWEGPYNEQFF. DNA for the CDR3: TGTGCCATGGCCCAGTGGGAGGGCCCCTACAATGAGCAGTTCTTC.

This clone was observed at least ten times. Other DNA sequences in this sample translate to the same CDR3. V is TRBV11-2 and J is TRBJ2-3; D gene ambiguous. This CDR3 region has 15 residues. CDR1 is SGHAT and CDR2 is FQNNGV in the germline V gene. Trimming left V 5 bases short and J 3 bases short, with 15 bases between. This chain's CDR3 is CASSPSRMSTDTQYF. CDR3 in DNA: TGTGCCAGCAGCCCGTCTAGGATGAGTACAGATACGCAGTATTTT.

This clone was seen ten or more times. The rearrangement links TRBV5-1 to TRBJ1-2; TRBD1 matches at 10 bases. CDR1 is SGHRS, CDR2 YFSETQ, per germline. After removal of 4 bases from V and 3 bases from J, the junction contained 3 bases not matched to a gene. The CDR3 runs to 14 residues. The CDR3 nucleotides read TGCGCCAGCAGCCGGGACAGGGGTGACTATGGCTACACCTTC. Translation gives CASSRDRGDYGYTF.

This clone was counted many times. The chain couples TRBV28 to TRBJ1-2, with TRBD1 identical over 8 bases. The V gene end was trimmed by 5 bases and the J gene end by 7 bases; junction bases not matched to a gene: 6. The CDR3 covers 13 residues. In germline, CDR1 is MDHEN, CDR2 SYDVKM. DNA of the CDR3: TGTGCCAGCAGTGCTGGACAGGGCCGTGGCTACACCTTC. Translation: CASSAGQGRGYTF.

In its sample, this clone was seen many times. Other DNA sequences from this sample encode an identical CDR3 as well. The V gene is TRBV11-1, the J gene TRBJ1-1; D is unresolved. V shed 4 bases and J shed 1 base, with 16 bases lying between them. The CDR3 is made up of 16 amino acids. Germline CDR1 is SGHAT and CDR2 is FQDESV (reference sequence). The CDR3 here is CASSYGLRLPNTEAFF. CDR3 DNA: TGTGCCAGCAGCTACGGTCTGCGACTACCGAACACTGAAGCTTTCTTT.

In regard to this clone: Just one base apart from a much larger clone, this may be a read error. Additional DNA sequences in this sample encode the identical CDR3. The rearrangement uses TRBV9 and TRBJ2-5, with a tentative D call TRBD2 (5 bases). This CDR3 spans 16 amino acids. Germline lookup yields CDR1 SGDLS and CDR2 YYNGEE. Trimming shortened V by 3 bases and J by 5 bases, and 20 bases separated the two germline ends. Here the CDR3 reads CASSALLAGHGETQYF. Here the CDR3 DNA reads TGTGCCAGCAGCGCCCTCCTAGCTGGGCATGGGGAGACCCAGTACTTC.

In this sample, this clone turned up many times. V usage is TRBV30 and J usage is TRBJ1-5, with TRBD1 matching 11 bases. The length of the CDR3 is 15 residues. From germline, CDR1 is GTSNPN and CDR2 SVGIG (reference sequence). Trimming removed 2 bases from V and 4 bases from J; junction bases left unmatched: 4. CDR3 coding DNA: TGTGCCTGGAGTCTGGACAGGGGGCGAAATCAGCCCCAGCATTTT. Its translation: CAWSLDRGRNQPQHF.

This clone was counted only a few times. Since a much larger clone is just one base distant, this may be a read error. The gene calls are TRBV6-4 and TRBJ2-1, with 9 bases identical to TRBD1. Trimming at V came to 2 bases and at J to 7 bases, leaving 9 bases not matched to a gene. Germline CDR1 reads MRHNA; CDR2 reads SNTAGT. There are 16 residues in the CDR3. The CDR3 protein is CASSDDRGQGANEQFF. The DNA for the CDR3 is TGTGCCAGCAGTGACGATCGGGGACAGGGTGCGAATGAGCAGTTCTTC.

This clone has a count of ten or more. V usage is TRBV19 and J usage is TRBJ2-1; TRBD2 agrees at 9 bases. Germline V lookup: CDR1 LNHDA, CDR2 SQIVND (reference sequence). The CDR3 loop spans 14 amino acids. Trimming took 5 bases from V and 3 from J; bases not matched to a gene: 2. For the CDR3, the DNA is TGTGCCAGTAGTGGCGGGGGGGACTACAATGAGCAGTTCTTC. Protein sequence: CASSGGGDYNEQFF.

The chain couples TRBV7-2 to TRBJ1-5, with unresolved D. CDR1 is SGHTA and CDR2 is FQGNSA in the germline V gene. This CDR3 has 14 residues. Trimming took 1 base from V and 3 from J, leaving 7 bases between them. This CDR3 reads CASSLDGNNQPQHF. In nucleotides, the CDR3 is TGTGCCAGCAGCTTAGATGGGAACAATCAGCCCCAGCATTTT.